One sample yielded the 20 T cell receptor beta chains listed below, sequenced in a study of cytomegalovirus exposure and HLA in healthy donors. Researchers ran the PCR with 60 Vbeta and 13 Jbeta primers. Repertoires were generated with immunoSEQ multiplex PCR, while TCRdb's copy carries only in-frame clones and drops some. The sample comprises 150,000 to 200,000 clones, approximately 80% of which are singletons, and approximately 2% rests with the top ten. The sequenced material came from PBMCs. Receptors were obtained from a woman aged 18-35 years in good health and CMV-seropositive.

J is TRBJ1-2 and V is TRBV28; D is perhaps TRBD1 (6 bases). Trimming stripped 5 bases from V and 4 bases from J, with 8 bases between. The CDR3 sequence is 12 residues long. Germline V lookup: CDR1 MDHEN, CDR2 SYDVKM. For the CDR3, the DNA is TGTGCCAGCAGTGACAGGATCTATGGCTACACCTTC. Amino acid sequence: CASSDRIYGYTF.

This chain joins TRBV5-1 and TRBJ2-5; no clear D. V lost 4 bases and J 3 bases, leaving 19 bases between the germline ends. The germline gives CDR1 SGHRS, CDR2 YFSETQ. CDR3 length: 16 residues. In DNA, the CDR3 is TGCGCCAGCAGCCCCCTGGCCAACAGCCTTGAAGAGACCCAGTACTTC. Encoded protein: CASSPLANSLEETQYF.

The chain joins TRBV15 to TRBJ1-2; D gene uncertain. The CDR3 runs 14 residues. The V end was cut by 0 bases, the J end by 4 bases, with 9 bases between. Looked up from germline, CDR1 is LNHNV and CDR2 is YYDKDF (reference sequence). As DNA, the CDR3 is TGTGCCACCAGCAGAGATTCGGGTCTCTATGGCTACACCTTC. Translating it yields CATSRDSGLYGYTF. Variable domain in full (rest from reference TRBV15 and TRBJ1-2): DAMVIQNPRYQVTQFGKPVTLSCSQTLNHNVMYWYQQKSSQAPKLLFHYYDKDFNNEADTPDNFQSRRPNTSFCFLDIRSPGLGDTAMYLCATSRDSGLYGYTFGSGTRLTVV.

This clone appeared a single time. A read error may account for a junction end that differs from germline. The genes are TRBV4-3 and TRBJ2-2, with 7 bases identical to TRBD1. The germline V gene encodes CDR1 LGHNA and CDR2 YSLEER. This CDR3 comprises 16 residues. DNA for the CDR3: TGCGCCAGCAGCCAAGGACAGGGTAGAGGCACCGGGGAGTTGTTTTTT. Translating it yields CASSQGQGRGTGELFF.

This clone was seen only once. The chain uses TRBV5-5 and TRBJ1-1; D is uncertain. Germline CDR1 SGHKS, CDR2 YYEKEE (reference sequence). The ends were cut back, 0 bases at V and 0 bases at J, with 12 bases in the middle. The CDR3 has 16 amino acids. CDR3 in DNA: TGTGCCAGCAGCTTGGTATTAGCGGGGTTGAACACTGAAGCTTTCTTT. Translated, it gives CASSLVLAGLNTEAFF.

V and J are TRBV5-6 and TRBJ1-5; D is unclear. The CDR3 is 13 amino acids. V was cut by 3 bases and J by 5 bases, with 9 bases left in between. Looked up from germline, CDR1 is SGHDT and CDR2 is YYEEEE. The CDR3 DNA reads TGTGCCAGCAGCTCTGCGGGGTATCAGCCCCAGCATTTT. Its protein product is CASSSAGYQPQHF.

The rearrangement joins TRBV5-1 to TRBJ1-1, with no clear D. V was clipped by 7 bases and J by 1 base, with 11 bases between them. This CDR3 has 13 residues. The V gene's germline CDR1 is SGHRS and CDR2 YFSETQ. The CDR3 is CASRSRQNTEAFF. CDR3 nucleotide sequence: TGCGCCAGCCGCTCCAGACAGAACACTGAAGCTTTCTTT.

The rearrangement links TRBV11-3 to TRBJ1-1, with D possibly matching TRBD1 (5 bases). Trimming removed 0 bases at V and 3 bases at J, with 8 bases between. The CDR3 loop spans 14 amino acids. Germline CDR1 reads SGHNT; CDR2 reads YENEEA. The CDR3 DNA sequence: TGTGCCAGCAGCTTAGAAGGGGCGGACACTGAAGCTTTCTTT. It is translated as CASSLEGADTEAFF.

This chain connects TRBV7-9 to TRBJ2-1, with D hard to call. Germline lookup yields CDR1 SEHNR and CDR2 FQNEAQ (reference sequence). The V gene lost 1 base and the J gene lost 10 bases, with 5 bases spanning the gap. The CDR3 spans 11 residues. CDR3 coding DNA: TGTGCCAGCAGCTTAGTGGAGGAGCAGTTCTTC. The encoded protein is CASSLVEEQFF.

The rearrangement joins TRBV19 to TRBJ1-5; D is unresolved. Germline loops: CDR1 LNHDA, CDR2 SQIVND (reference sequence). Trimming removed 3 bases at V and 1 base at J, with 16 bases between. The CDR3 runs 17 residues. In DNA form, the CDR3 reads TGTGCCAGTAGTATTCGCCTCTACGTACTAAGCAATCAGCCCCAGCATTTT. Protein: CASSIRLYVLSNQPQHF.

The chain has TRBV5-1 and TRBJ1-1; maybe TRBD1 (6 bases). The ends were cut back, 8 bases at V and 4 bases at J, with 15 bases in the middle. The germline V gene has CDR1 SGHRS and CDR2 YFSETQ. This CDR3 contains 13 residues. CDR3 sequence: CASSTGSGTEAFF. The DNA of the CDR3 is TGCGCCAGTTCAACAGGGAGCGGCACTGAAGCTTTCTTT. The variable domain in full, completed from reference TRBV5-1 and TRBJ1-1, reads KAGVTQTPRYLIKTRGQQVTLSCSPISGHRSVSWYQQTPGQGLQFLFEYFSETQRNKGNFPGRFSGRQFSNSRSEMNVSTLELGDSALYLCASSTGSGTEAFFGQGTRLTVV.

In nucleotides, the CDR3 is TGTGCCAGCAGCTTATTGTCAGGAAACACCATATATTTT. It is translated as CASSLLSGNTIYF. The rearrangement links TRBV7-6 to TRBJ1-3, with D uncertain. Germline V gene lookup returns CDR1 SGHVS and CDR2 FNYEAQ. The V and J ends lost 2 bases and 4 bases respectively, with 6 bases between them. This CDR3 region has 13 residues.

J is TRBJ2-7 and V is TRBV29-1; D possibly corresponds to TRBD2 (7 bases). The V and J ends lost 6 bases and 6 bases respectively, with 18 bases between them. Germline lookup yields CDR1 SQVTM and CDR2 ANQGSEA. This CDR3 is built from 13 residues. The DNA for the CDR3 is TGCAGCGTCGGGGGGACATTAGGGGGCGAGCAGTACTTC. As protein: CSVGGTLGGEQYF.

The genes are TRBV5-1 and TRBJ2-5; 14 nucleotides align to TRBD2. J gave up 4 bases and V 8 bases, and 22 bases lay outside the gene matches. The germline V gene encodes CDR1 SGHRS and CDR2 YFSETQ. The CDR3 is made up of 20 amino acids. The DNA for the CDR3 is TGCGCCAGTCAAACGATGGGACTAGCGGGGGATATGATCTGGGGAGAGACCCAGTACTTC. Encoded protein: CASQTMGLAGDMIWGETQYF. Full variable domain (remainder filled in from reference TRBV5-1 and TRBJ2-5): KAGVTQTPRYLIKTRGQQVTLSCSPISGHRSVSWYQQTPGQGLQFLFEYFSETQRNKGNFPGRFSGRQFSNSRSEMNVSTLELGDSALYLCASQTMGLAGDMIWGETQYFGPGTRLLVL.

This clone was found a few times. The chain uses TRBV2 and TRBJ1-1, with 8 bases matching TRBD1. After removal of 6 bases from V and 5 bases from J, the junction contained 11 bases not matched to a gene. Germline assignment: CDR1 SNHLY and CDR2 FYNNEI. There are 15 residues in the CDR3. The CDR3 loop reads CASRNQQQGGTEAFF. The DNA for the CDR3 is TGTGCCAGCAGGAATCAACAACAGGGGGGGACTGAAGCTTTCTTT. The entire variable domain, with the rest obtained from reference TRBV2 and TRBJ1-1, is as follows: EPEVTQTPSHQVTQMGQEVILRCVPISNHLYFYWYRQILGQKVEFLVSFYNNEISEKSEIFDDQFSVERPDGSNFTLKIRSTKLEDSAMYFCASRNQQQGGTEAFFGQGTRLTVV.

This clone is a singleton in its sample. The chain employs TRBV30 and TRBJ2-3, with D possibly being TRBD2 (6 bases). The germline V gene has CDR1 GTSNPN and CDR2 SVGIG (reference sequence). The CDR3 runs to 13 residues. V gave up 4 bases and J gave up 2 bases, with 10 bases separating them. The CDR3 DNA is TGTGCCTGGACCGGGAGCTACACAGATACGCAGTATTTT. Translating it yields CAWTGSYTDTQYF. The full variable domain, in which reference TRBV30 and TRBJ2-3 provide the parts outside the CDR3, is SQTIHQWPATLVQPVGSPLSLECTVEGTSNPNLYWYRQAAGRGLQLLFYSVGIGQISSEVPQNLSASRPQDRQFILSSKKLLLSDSGFYLCAWTGSYTDTQYFGPGTRLTVL.

This rearrangement joins TRBV4-2 to TRBJ2-1; TRBD2 matches 9 bases. This CDR3 is 17 amino acids long. Germline CDR1 and CDR2: LGHNA and YNFKEQ. The ends lost 1 base at V and 5 bases at J; junction bases unmatched: 9. Here the CDR3 reads CASSQGQTLAGNNEQFF. In nucleotides, the CDR3 is TGTGCCAGCAGCCAAGGACAGACCCTAGCGGGGAACAATGAGCAGTTCTTC.

V and J are TRBV11-3 and TRBJ2-4, with a weak D call TRBD2 (5 bases). Trimming took off 1 base at V and 1 base at J, with 14 bases between the two ends. Looked up from germline, CDR1 is SGHNT and CDR2 is YENEEA. The CDR3 extends over 17 amino acids. In DNA form, the CDR3 reads TGTGCCAGCAGCTTAGGAGGGATCGGGGAGGCCAAAAACATTCAGTACTTC. Protein: CASSLGGIGEAKNIQYF. The complete variable domain, with remaining parts taken from reference TRBV11-3 and TRBJ2-4, reads EAGVVQSPRYKIIEKKQPVAFWCNPISGHNTLYWYLQNLGQGPELLIRYENEEAVDDSQLPKDRFSAERLKGVDSTLKIQPAELGDSAVYLCASSLGGIGEAKNIQYFGAGTRLSVL.

The chain couples TRBV11-1 to TRBJ2-2; a possible D gene is TRBD2 (5 bases). Germline V lookup: CDR1 SGHAT, CDR2 FQDESV (reference sequence). The germline V and J ends were trimmed by 5 bases and 4 bases, with 14 bases remaining between them. The CDR3 sequence is 15 residues long. The CDR3 nucleotides are TGTGCCAGCAGCCCCAACGTCCGGGGCACCGGGGAGCTGTTTTTT. This translates into CASSPNVRGTGELFF.

The rearrangement joins TRBV7-2 to TRBJ2-2, with a possible D match to TRBD2 (6 bases). Trimming took off 5 bases at V and 7 bases at J, with 17 bases between the two ends. The CDR3 consists of 15 residues. Per germline, CDR1 SGHTA and CDR2 FQGNSA. The CDR3: CASSPRTGVDGELFF. The CDR3 region has the DNA TGTGCCAGCAGCCCACGGACGGGGGTGGACGGGGAGCTGTTTTTT.